The sequence of this T cell receptor beta chain was determined in a study of sequential checkpoint blockade in melanoma. TCRdb's copy holds only in-frame clones and misses some; the assay was immunoSEQ multiplex PCR. Among 9,000 to 10,000 clones listed, around 70% were seen once. The treatment denotes: randomized to nivolumab then ipilimumab (arm A) or the reverse (arm B). DNA-damaging chemotherapy had not been given to any patient beforehand. From thawed PBMCs, live CD3+CD8+ cells negative for CD19 and CD56 were sorted. The CDR3 length is 17 residues. This clone was recorded a few times. The chain links TRBV21-1 to TRBJ2-1; the DNA was not compared with TRBD2, the D call given in the table. TRBV21-1 has pseudogene status. This sample comprised CD8+ T cells sorted from blood (inferred from file names), obtained from a patient given nivolumab and ipilimumab in sequence. This TCR was recovered from a human donor with melanoma. CDR3: CASSPILAHHSDNEQFF. The CDR3 DNA is TGTGCCAGCAGCCCTATATTAGCACACCATTCCGACAATGAGCAGTTCTTC.